A single sample is the source of the 3 T cell receptor beta chains below, sequenced in a study of cytomegalovirus exposure and HLA in healthy donors. Primers included in the PCR were 60 Vbeta and 13 Jbeta primers. Method: immunoSEQ multiplex PCR; TCRdb's copy keeps in-frame clones and lacks some. The sample shows roughly 30,000 clones, and 3.4% sits with its ten largest clones. The sample comprised PBMCs. The receptor source for this set is a woman aged 40 to 49 in good health and CMV-seropositive.

CDR3 sequence reads: CASSTGQGNTIYF. CDR3 nucleotides: TGTGCCAGCAGCACGGGACAAGGAAACACCATATATTTT. The rearrangement joins TRBV11-3 to TRBJ1-3; D is perhaps TRBD1 (6 bases). This CDR3 comprises 13 residues. V was shortened by 5 bases and J by 4 bases, with 9 bases between the two germline ends. CDR1 is SGHNT, CDR2 YENEEA, per germline.

The chain employs TRBV5-6 and TRBJ1-3, with D tentatively TRBD1 (5 bases). The V end lost 0 bases, the J end lost 0 bases, and 7 bases lay between the germline ends. The germline V gene encodes CDR1 SGHDT and CDR2 YYEEEE. This CDR3 comprises 15 residues. Here the CDR3 DNA reads TGTGCCAGCAGCTTGGCCGGGGGCTCTGGAAACACCATATATTTT. This gives the protein CASSLAGGSGNTIYF.

The rearrangement uses TRBV4-1 and TRBJ2-7; unclear D gene. This CDR3 is built from 14 residues. Trimming shortened V by 1 base and J by 2 bases, and 9 bases separated the two germline ends. Germline loops: CDR1 MGHRA, CDR2 YSYEKL. The CDR3 bases are TGCGCCAGCAGCCAAGCGACGAGCGCCTACGAGCAGTACTTC. The encoded protein is CASSQATSAYEQYF.